These T cell receptor beta chains were read from a single sample in a study of CD8+ T cells in alopecia areata. TCRdb's copy holds only in-frame clones and misses some; the assay was immunoSEQ multiplex PCR. Among approximately 200,000 clones listed, 58% were seen once. This specimen was CD4+ T cells sorted from blood, taken at week 24, from a patient treated with tofacitinib. The receptors here all came from a human donor with alopecia areata. Both conserved end residues are part of each CDR3. The order of the fields is D gene, CDR3 length, V gene, J gene, clone size, CDR3 protein, CDR3 DNA. D genes are given only for firm matches. Clone size, where shown, is once, few, many, or a class for clones that have expanded.

d_call: .; cdr3_length: 14; v_call: TRBV28; j_call: TRBJ1-2; clone_size: .; cdr3_aa: CAGQVAFIGGGYTF; cdr3_nt: TGTGCCGGGCAGGTCGCCTTTATCGGAGGTGGCTACACCTTC
d_call: TRBD1; cdr3_length: 14; v_call: TRBV7-2; j_call: TRBJ2-1; clone_size: .; cdr3_aa: CASSLGDRANEQFF; cdr3_nt: TGTGCCAGCAGCTTAGGGGACAGGGCCAATGAGCAGTTCTTC
d_call: TRBD1; cdr3_length: 14; v_call: TRBV27; j_call: TRBJ1-1; clone_size: .; cdr3_aa: CASAMDRLNTEAFF; cdr3_nt: TGTGCCAGCGCCATGGACAGGTTGAACACTGAAGCTTTCTTT
d_call: .; cdr3_length: 13; v_call: TRBV7-9; j_call: TRBJ2-1; clone_size: .; cdr3_aa: CASSPRGLDEQFF; cdr3_nt: TGTGCCAGCAGCCCCCGGGGTTTGGATGAGCAGTTCTTC
d_call: .; cdr3_length: 14; v_call: TRBV2; j_call: TRBJ1-6; clone_size: .; cdr3_aa: CASSEAGVVSPLHF; cdr3_nt: TGTGCCAGCAGTGAGGCAGGGGTTGTATCACCCCTCCACTTT
d_call: .; cdr3_length: 16; v_call: TRBV4-1; j_call: TRBJ2-5; clone_size: .; cdr3_aa: CASSQGAAGLQETQYF; cdr3_nt: TGCGCCAGCAGCCAAGGCGCGGCGGGTTTACAAGAGACCCAGTACTTC
d_call: .; cdr3_length: 14; v_call: TRBV7-6; j_call: TRBJ2-7; clone_size: .; cdr3_aa: CASSLGLGPYEQYF; cdr3_nt: TGTGCCAGCAGCTTAGGTCTAGGGCCCTACGAGCAGTACTTC
d_call: .; cdr3_length: 11; v_call: TRBV30; j_call: TRBJ2-3; clone_size: many; cdr3_aa: CAWSVSRGQYF; cdr3_nt: TGTGCCTGGAGTGTATCTAGAGGGCAGTATTTT
d_call: .; cdr3_length: 14; v_call: TRBV30; j_call: TRBJ1-2; clone_size: .; cdr3_aa: CAWLREFAARGYTF; cdr3_nt: TGTGCCTGGTTAAGGGAATTCGCAGCTCGCGGATACACCTTC
d_call: TRBD1; cdr3_length: 14; v_call: TRBV6-6; j_call: TRBJ1-1; clone_size: .; cdr3_aa: CASSGRTGDTEAFF; cdr3_nt: TGTGCCAGCAGTGGGCGGACAGGGGACACTGAAGCTTTCTTT
d_call: .; cdr3_length: 12; v_call: TRBV29-1; j_call: TRBJ2-5; clone_size: .; cdr3_aa: CSVDGLQETQYF; cdr3_nt: TGCAGCGTTGATGGGCTTCAAGAGACCCAGTACTTC
d_call: .; cdr3_length: 13; v_call: TRBV29-1; j_call: TRBJ2-6; clone_size: few; cdr3_aa: CSVGESGANVLTF; cdr3_nt: TGCAGCGTTGGTGAGTCTGGGGCCAACGTCCTGACTTTC
d_call: .; cdr3_length: 14; v_call: TRBV5-1; j_call: TRBJ1-2; clone_size: .; cdr3_aa: CASSLAEFNYGYTF; cdr3_nt: TGCGCCAGCAGCTTGGCAGAGTTTAACTATGGCTACACCTTC
d_call: TRBD2; cdr3_length: 15; v_call: TRBV29-1; j_call: TRBJ2-2; clone_size: .; cdr3_aa: CSVAGGLGNTGELFF; cdr3_nt: TGCAGCGTTGCGGGGGGGCTGGGGAACACCGGGGAGCTGTTTTTT
d_call: .; cdr3_length: 14; v_call: TRBV5-6; j_call: TRBJ1-6; clone_size: .; cdr3_aa: CASTFRVEGSPLHF; cdr3_nt: TGTGCCAGCACCTTCAGGGTGGAAGGGTCACCCCTCCACTTT
d_call: TRBD1; cdr3_length: 13; v_call: TRBV5-1; j_call: TRBJ1-2; clone_size: .; cdr3_aa: CASNPGGPYGYTF; cdr3_nt: TGCGCCAGCAATCCAGGGGGACCCTATGGCTACACCTTC
d_call: .; cdr3_length: 12; v_call: TRBV30; j_call: TRBJ1-3; clone_size: .; cdr3_aa: CAWSPLDSRQRF; cdr3_nt: TGTGCCTGGAGCCCCCTGGACTCTCGGCAACGGTTT
d_call: .; cdr3_length: 13; v_call: TRBV2; j_call: TRBJ2-7; clone_size: .; cdr3_aa: CASMGSSSYEQYF; cdr3_nt: TGTGCCAGCATGGGTAGTAGCTCCTACGAGCAGTACTTC
d_call: TRBD1; cdr3_length: 12; v_call: TRBV19; j_call: TRBJ1-2; clone_size: .; cdr3_aa: CASGQGFYGYTF; cdr3_nt: TGTGCCAGTGGACAGGGGTTCTATGGCTACACCTTC
d_call: .; cdr3_length: 11; v_call: TRBV25-1; j_call: TRBJ2-1; clone_size: .; cdr3_aa: CASSNTGEQFF; cdr3_nt: TGTGCCAGCAGTAATACGGGTGAGCAGTTCTTC
d_call: .; cdr3_length: 11; v_call: TRBV6-6; j_call: TRBJ2-7; clone_size: few; cdr3_aa: CASASTYEQYF; cdr3_nt: TGTGCCAGCGCATCTACCTACGAGCAGTACTTC
d_call: TRBD1; cdr3_length: 15; v_call: TRBV19; j_call: TRBJ1-2; clone_size: .; cdr3_aa: CASSIGDRAYYGYTF; cdr3_nt: TGTGCCAGTAGTATCGGGGACAGGGCCTACTATGGCTACACCTTC
d_call: .; cdr3_length: 14; v_call: TRBV4-3; j_call: TRBJ2-5; clone_size: .; cdr3_aa: CASSQRLGTETQYF; cdr3_nt: TGCGCCAGCAGCCAGAGACTAGGGACTGAGACCCAGTACTTC
d_call: TRBD1; cdr3_length: 13; v_call: TRBV29-1; j_call: TRBJ1-1; clone_size: .; cdr3_aa: CSVMTGGYTEAFF; cdr3_nt: TGCAGCGTGATGACAGGGGGGTACACTGAAGCTTTCTTT
d_call: .; cdr3_length: 13; v_call: TRBV2; j_call: TRBJ1-2; clone_size: .; cdr3_aa: CASSEQGIYGYTF; cdr3_nt: TGTGCCAGCAGTGAACAGGGGATCTATGGCTACACCTTC
d_call: .; cdr3_length: 14; v_call: TRBV5-1; j_call: TRBJ2-5; clone_size: .; cdr3_aa: CASSYSGAGETQYF; cdr3_nt: TGCGCCAGCAGCTACTCAGGGGCAGGGGAGACCCAGTACTTC
d_call: .; cdr3_length: 16; v_call: TRBV23-1; j_call: TRBJ2-7; clone_size: few; cdr3_aa: CASSQSRPELTYEQYF; cdr3_nt: TGCGCCAGCAGTCAATCTCGGCCGGAGCTAACCTACGAGCAGTACTTC
d_call: .; cdr3_length: 13; v_call: TRBV7-2; j_call: TRBJ2-7; clone_size: once; cdr3_aa: CASSPEEYGDPYF; cdr3_nt: TGTGCCAGCAGCCCTGAAGAATATGGGGACCCGTACTTC
d_call: TRBD2; cdr3_length: 13; v_call: TRBV29-1; j_call: TRBJ2-5; clone_size: few; cdr3_aa: CSVAGGDQETQYF; cdr3_nt: TGCAGCGTTGCCGGGGGGGACCAAGAGACCCAGTACTTC
d_call: TRBD1; cdr3_length: 12; v_call: TRBV29-1; j_call: TRBJ1-2; clone_size: .; cdr3_aa: CSVGDRNYGYTF; cdr3_nt: TGCAGCGTTGGGGACAGGAACTATGGCTACACCTTC
d_call: .; cdr3_length: 13; v_call: TRBV18; j_call: TRBJ1-5; clone_size: .; cdr3_aa: CASSRGEGQPQHF; cdr3_nt: TGTGCCAGCTCACGAGGGGAGGGACAGCCCCAGCATTTT
d_call: .; cdr3_length: 11; v_call: TRBV5-1; j_call: TRBJ2-5; clone_size: few; cdr3_aa: CASSPGETQYF; cdr3_nt: TGCGCCAGCAGCCCGGGGGAGACCCAGTACTTC
d_call: .; cdr3_length: 14; v_call: TRBV5-1; j_call: TRBJ1-1; clone_size: .; cdr3_aa: CASSRDQVNTEAFF; cdr3_nt: TGCGCCAGCTCGAGGGACCAGGTGAACACTGAAGCTTTCTTT
d_call: TRBD2; cdr3_length: 17; v_call: TRBV28; j_call: TRBJ2-1; clone_size: .; cdr3_aa: CASSLLTSGASYNEQFF; cdr3_nt: TGTGCCAGCAGTCTCCTAACTAGCGGAGCCTCCTACAATGAGCAGTTCTTC
d_call: .; cdr3_length: 11; v_call: TRBV27; j_call: TRBJ2-3; clone_size: .; cdr3_aa: CASSQLYTQYF; cdr3_nt: TGTGCCAGCAGTCAGCTTTATACGCAGTATTTT
d_call: .; cdr3_length: 13; v_call: TRBV10-3; j_call: TRBJ1-1; clone_size: .; cdr3_aa: CATNRDLNTEAFF; cdr3_nt: TGTGCCACGAACAGAGACTTAAACACTGAAGCTTTCTTT
d_call: TRBD2; cdr3_length: 15; v_call: TRBV7-2; j_call: TRBJ2-7; clone_size: few; cdr3_aa: CASSHTSGGTYEQYF; cdr3_nt: TGTGCCAGCAGTCATACTAGCGGGGGAACCTACGAGCAGTACTTC
d_call: .; cdr3_length: 15; v_call: TRBV25-1; j_call: TRBJ1-1; clone_size: many; cdr3_aa: CASSEWAREATEAFF; cdr3_nt: TGTGCCAGCAGTGAATGGGCCAGGGAGGCCACTGAAGCTTTCTTT
d_call: .; cdr3_length: 15; v_call: TRBV23-1; j_call: TRBJ1-5; clone_size: few; cdr3_aa: CASSPPRGGNQPQHF; cdr3_nt: TGCGCCAGCAGTCCTCCTCGAGGGGGCAATCAGCCCCAGCATTTT
d_call: .; cdr3_length: 15; v_call: TRBV6-6; j_call: TRBJ1-4; clone_size: .; cdr3_aa: CASSYSGGGGEKLFF; cdr3_nt: TGTGCCAGCAGTTACTCGGGCGGTGGTGGTGAAAAACTGTTTTTT
d_call: .; cdr3_length: 14; v_call: TRBV23-1; j_call: TRBJ1-4; clone_size: few; cdr3_aa: CASSRGERAEKLFF; cdr3_nt: TGCGCCAGCAGTCGTGGTGAGAGAGCTGAAAAACTGTTTTTT
d_call: TRBD1; cdr3_length: 16; v_call: TRBV29-1; j_call: TRBJ2-1; clone_size: .; cdr3_aa: CSVIPDRDRIYNEQFF; cdr3_nt: TGCAGCGTGATTCCCGACCGGGACAGGATCTACAATGAGCAGTTCTTC
d_call: TRBD1; cdr3_length: 14; v_call: TRBV15; j_call: TRBJ2-7; clone_size: .; cdr3_aa: CATSSRQGTYEQYF; cdr3_nt: TGTGCCACCAGCAGCCGACAGGGAACCTACGAGCAGTACTTC
d_call: .; cdr3_length: 11; v_call: TRBV20-1; j_call: TRBJ1-2; clone_size: .; cdr3_aa: CSAQTDSLHTF; cdr3_nt: TGCAGTGCTCAGACGGACTCCCTCCACACCTTC
d_call: TRBD1; cdr3_length: 13; v_call: TRBV19; j_call: TRBJ1-5; clone_size: .; cdr3_aa: CASRGQSNQPQHF; cdr3_nt: TGTGCCAGTAGGGGACAGAGCAATCAGCCCCAGCATTTT
d_call: .; cdr3_length: 16; v_call: TRBV5-1; j_call: TRBJ2-2; clone_size: .; cdr3_aa: CASSLGDSSNTGELFF; cdr3_nt: TGCGCCAGCAGCTTGGGGGACTCGTCGAACACCGGGGAGCTGTTTTTT
d_call: .; cdr3_length: 14; v_call: TRBV29-1; j_call: TRBJ2-5; clone_size: few; cdr3_aa: CSAGGLLGVWTQYF; cdr3_nt: TGCAGCGCCGGCGGCTTGCTCGGGGTTTGGACCCAGTACTTC
d_call: TRBD2; cdr3_length: 13; v_call: TRBV29-1; j_call: TRBJ2-1; clone_size: few; cdr3_aa: CSVTGGIDNEQFF; cdr3_nt: TGCAGCGTTACGGGAGGGATAGACAATGAGCAGTTCTTC
d_call: .; cdr3_length: 14; v_call: TRBV6-1; j_call: TRBJ2-2; clone_size: .; cdr3_aa: CASSIQANTGELFF; cdr3_nt: TGTGCCAGCAGCATCCAAGCGAACACCGGGGAGCTGTTTTTT
d_call: .; cdr3_length: 13; v_call: TRBV7-2; j_call: TRBJ1-1; clone_size: .; cdr3_aa: CASRLQKNTEAFF; cdr3_nt: TGTGCCAGCAGGCTTCAAAAGAACACTGAAGCTTTCTTT
d_call: .; cdr3_length: 11; v_call: TRBV27; j_call: TRBJ2-5; clone_size: few; cdr3_aa: CASSLGETQYF; cdr3_nt: TGTGCCAGCAGTTTAGGCGAGACCCAGTACTTC
d_call: TRBD1; cdr3_length: 13; v_call: TRBV5-1; j_call: TRBJ2-3; clone_size: .; cdr3_aa: CASSDRGTDTQYF; cdr3_nt: TGCGCCAGCAGCGACAGGGGCACAGATACGCAGTATTTT
d_call: .; cdr3_length: 13; v_call: TRBV5-4; j_call: TRBJ2-1; clone_size: .; cdr3_aa: CASSLGADNEQFF; cdr3_nt: TGTGCCAGCAGCTTGGGCGCCGACAATGAGCAGTTCTTC
d_call: .; cdr3_length: 17; v_call: TRBV29-1; j_call: TRBJ2-3; clone_size: .; cdr3_aa: CSVETRLLRGRTDTQYF; cdr3_nt: TGCAGCGTTGAAACGAGACTCTTGCGGGGGCGCACAGATACGCAGTATTTT
d_call: .; cdr3_length: 13; v_call: TRBV5-1; j_call: TRBJ1-1; clone_size: .; cdr3_aa: CASSMGGRTEAFF; cdr3_nt: TGCGCCAGCAGCATGGGGGGGAGAACTGAAGCTTTCTTT
d_call: .; cdr3_length: 12; v_call: TRBV7-2; j_call: TRBJ2-5; clone_size: .; cdr3_aa: CASSPAASTQYF; cdr3_nt: TGTGCCAGCAGCCCGGCGGCTTCCACCCAGTACTTC
d_call: .; cdr3_length: 15; v_call: TRBV18; j_call: TRBJ1-5; clone_size: few; cdr3_aa: CASSPNRQQRQPQHF; cdr3_nt: TGTGCCAGCTCACCAAATCGACAGCAGCGTCAGCCCCAGCATTTT
d_call: .; cdr3_length: 10; v_call: TRBV25-1; j_call: TRBJ2-7; clone_size: .; cdr3_aa: CASSGSSSWF; cdr3_nt: TGTGCCAGCAGTGGATCCTCAAGTTGGTTC
d_call: .; cdr3_length: 10; v_call: TRBV2; j_call: TRBJ1-4; clone_size: few; cdr3_aa: CASVNEKLFF; cdr3_nt: TGTGCCAGTGTTAATGAAAAACTGTTTTTT
d_call: .; cdr3_length: 16; v_call: TRBV5-6; j_call: TRBJ2-7; clone_size: .; cdr3_aa: CASSLKAQALNYEQYF; cdr3_nt: TGTGCCAGCAGCTTGAAAGCCCAGGCGCTAAACTACGAGCAGTACTTC